This T cell receptor (beta chain) was found in a study of Ad26.COV2.S vaccination and SARS-CoV-2 variants. Study details: Participants got Ad26.COV2.S intramuscularly, once or twice 56 days apart. Study-level points and caveats: Vaccinees reportedly had broad spike-specific CD8+ and CD4+ T cell responses. With respect to non-spike TCR breadth, vaccine and placebo recipients were similar.

Treatment specified: about 20 received Ad26.COV2.S at low or high dose, single or two shots; several received placebo; per-sample allocation not given. The study sampled participants on day 63 after the first vaccine or placebo injection. TCRdb's copy holds only in-frame clones and misses some; the assay was immunoSEQ multiplex PCR. The profile covers approximately 360,000 clones, with 83% appearing a single time and roughly 7.4% taken by the ten largest. The germline V gene encodes CDR1 SNHLY and CDR2 FYNNEI. J lost 4 bases, V lost 6 bases, and 4 bases had no gene match. The CDR3 is made up of 13 amino acids. With regard to this clone: What it binds is not known.

V is TRBV2 and J is TRBJ2-5, with 8 bases matching TRBD1. The specimen comprised peripheral blood, sampled in a trial of Ad26.COV2.S vaccine versus placebo. This clonotype was obtained from a person between 18 and 59 years old who received the Ad26.COV2.S COVID-19 vaccine or a placebo. CDR3 sequence reads: CASSDRGGETQYF. In DNA form, the CDR3 reads TGTGCCAGCAGCGACAGGGGCGGAGAGACCCAGTACTTC.